This T cell receptor beta chain was found in a study of Graves' ophthalmopathy and Graves' hyperthyroidism. Findings of the study overall: The model's prediction of ophthalmopathy progression had approximately 71% sensitivity and approximately 77% specificity. An approximately 83% specificity and around 90% sensitivity were achieved by a 13-signature model that separated ophthalmopathy from stable hyperthyroidism.

RNA transcripts yielded amplified TCR beta CDR3 regions. First-round RT-PCR employed HTBI primers, with a second-round multiplex PCR after it. TCRdb reprocessed the multiplex PCR reads with MiXCR, giving one entry per CDR3 protein. This table holds just over 400,000 distinct CDR3 sequences, around a fifth found once. Comment on this clonotype: Its target is not known.

Trimming stripped 6 bases from V and 3 bases from J, with 12 bases between. This CDR3 spans 14 amino acids. Germline V CDR1 and CDR2: ENHRY, SYGVKD. V and J are TRBV10-3 and TRBJ1-5; no clear D. Specimen: peripheral blood. This receptor was obtained from a woman aged 18-29 years with stable Graves' hyperthyroidism. The CDR3 DNA is TGTGCCATCAGAGAAGGGAACTCCAATCAGCCCCAGCATTTT. It codes for CAIREGNSNQPQHF.